A single sample is the source of the 15 T cell receptor beta chains below, sequenced in a study of vaccination effects on CD4 cells after COVID-19. Their antigens remain unidentified. Profiling relied on immunoSEQ multiplex PCR, and the TCRdb table lists in-frame clones only, not all of them. This sample has tens of thousands of clones, with 74% found just once. Culture lasted about nine days before CD4+ T cell isolation. Two-dose BNT162b2 or mRNA-1273 vaccination was given to participants. This sample comprised CD4+ T cells from PBMCs cultured without peptide, obtained after COVID-19 vaccination. The origin of the receptors is a human donor who received a COVID-19 vaccine.

The chain uses TRBV9 and TRBJ1-1; 10 bases align to TRBD1. Germline lookup yields CDR1 SGDLS and CDR2 YYNGEE. Trimming removed 0 bases from V and 5 bases from J; junction bases left unmatched: 4. The CDR3 totals 15 residues. The CDR3 region is CASSVEGTGVTEAFF. As DNA, the CDR3 is TGTGCCAGCAGCGTAGAGGGGACAGGGGTAACTGAAGCTTTCTTT. The complete variable domain, with remaining parts taken from reference TRBV9 and TRBJ1-1, reads DSGVTQTPKHLITATGQRVTLRCSPRSGDLSVYWYQQSLDQGLQFLIQYYNGEERAKGNILERFSAQQFPDLHSELNLSSLELGDSALYFCASSVEGTGVTEAFFGQGTRLTVV.

This clone was recorded only once. V gene TRBV19 combines with J gene TRBJ2-3; possibly TRBD2 for D (6 bases). The CDR3 totals 17 residues. From germline, CDR1 is LNHDA and CDR2 SQIVND (reference sequence). Trimming took 4 bases from V and 4 from J, leaving 21 bases between them. CDR3 nucleotide sequence: TGTGCCAGTAGTACCACCCGACTAGAAGTGGTGGCAGATACGCAGTATTTT. It specifies CASSTTRLEVVADTQYF.

The rearrangement joins TRBV6-5 to TRBJ2-5; 8 nucleotides agree with TRBD2. Trimming at V came to 5 bases and at J to 6 bases, leaving 5 bases not matched to a gene. CDR3 length: 13 amino acids. Germline assignment: CDR1 MNHEY and CDR2 SVGAGI. The CDR3 loop reads CASSPGGTKTQYF. The CDR3 coding sequence is TGTGCCAGCAGTCCGGGGGGGACGAAGACCCAGTACTTC.

This chain joins TRBV2 and TRBJ1-2; D ambiguous. The germline gives CDR1 SNHLY, CDR2 FYNNEI. Trimming shortened V by 3 bases and J by 8 bases, and 19 bases separated the two germline ends. The CDR3 covers 15 residues. CDR3 protein: CASSDEGFLIGGYTF. CDR3 bases: TGTGCCAGCAGTGACGAGGGCTTTCTAATCGGGGGCTACACCTTC.

The chain uses TRBV2 and TRBJ2-4, with D possibly matching TRBD2 (5 bases). The CDR3 loop spans 15 amino acids. Trimming took 2 bases from V and 2 from J, leaving 10 bases between them. CDR1 and CDR2 from the germline V gene are SNHLY and FYNNEI. CDR3 in amino acids: CASSEWRQTKNIQYF. For the CDR3, the DNA is TGTGCCAGCAGTGAATGGAGGCAGACCAAAAACATTCAGTACTTC.

The chain carries TRBV6-5 and TRBJ1-1, with 7 positions matching TRBD1. Germline V CDR1 and CDR2: MNHEY, SVGAGI. Trimming removed 6 bases from V and 3 bases from J; junction bases left unmatched: 4. CDR3 length equals 13 residues. The CDR3 bases are TGTGCCAGCAGGTTCAGGGGGTACACTGAAGCTTTCTTT. Protein sequence: CASRFRGYTEAFF.

The CDR3 loop reads CASSDRGHGPQHF. The DNA for the CDR3 is TGTGCCAGCAGTGACAGGGGTCATGGGCCCCAGCATTTT. The chain uses TRBV12-3 or TRBV12-4 and TRBJ1-5; the match to TRBD1 covers 8 bases. J lost 9 bases, V lost 5 bases, and 6 bases had no gene match. This CDR3 is built from 13 residues.

The V gene is TRBV18, the J gene TRBJ1-1, with no clear D. Germline values: CDR1 KGHSH, CDR2 LQKENI. The V gene lost 2 bases and the J gene lost 0 bases, with 4 bases spanning the gap. The length of the CDR3 is 13 residues. Here the CDR3 reads CASSPAVNTEAFF. The CDR3 DNA follows: TGTGCCAGCTCACCAGCAGTGAACACTGAAGCTTTCTTT.

The DNA of the CDR3 is TGTGCCAGCAGTGGACTAGCGGGGAACACAGATACGCAGTATTTT. Its translation is CASSGLAGNTDTQYF. The genes are TRBV27 and TRBJ2-3; 12 bases map to TRBD2. J gave up 2 bases and V 5 bases, and 2 bases lay outside the gene matches. The CDR3 has 15 amino acids. Germline lookup yields CDR1 MNHEY and CDR2 SMNVEV (reference sequence).

The V and J genes are TRBV6-5 and TRBJ1-2, with no clear D. Germline CDR1 reads MNHEY; CDR2 reads SVGAGI. The germline V and J ends were trimmed by 6 bases and 5 bases, with 10 bases remaining between them. The CDR3 has 12 residues. The DNA for the CDR3 is TGTGCCAGCAGACTAGAGCCGTATGGCTACACCTTC. It translates to CASRLEPYGYTF.

This clone was counted a few times. V usage is TRBV9 and J usage is TRBJ1-2; D not resolved. The CDR3 is made up of 16 amino acids. Germline V gene sequence: CDR1 SGDLS, CDR2 YYNGEE. The V end was cut by 0 bases, the J end by 4 bases, with 16 bases between. The CDR3 bases are TGTGCCAGCAGCGTAGGTCCCTTCGCGGCCGGCTATGGCTACACCTTC. Residues: CASSVGPFAAGYGYTF.

This chain uses TRBV30 with TRBJ1-1; no firm D call. From germline, CDR1 is GTSNPN and CDR2 SVGIG (reference sequence). V gave up 3 bases and J gave up 1 base, with 9 bases separating them. This CDR3 is 13 amino acids long. DNA for the CDR3: TGTGCCTGGAGGGAGGGTAGGAACACTGAAGCTTTCTTT. Protein product: CAWREGRNTEAFF.

The chain joins TRBV7-6 to TRBJ2-5, with a tentative D call TRBD1 (7 bases). The CDR3 is 15 residues long. V dropped 5 bases and J dropped 3 bases, with 16 bases sitting between them. Germline CDR1 SGHVS, CDR2 FNYEAQ. The CDR3 sequence: CASSIRRGREETQYF. In DNA, the CDR3 is TGTGCCAGCAGCATTAGGAGGGGGCGGGAAGAGACCCAGTACTTC. The full variable domain, its missing parts supplied by reference TRBV7-6 and TRBJ2-5, is GAGVSQSPRYKVTKRGQDVALRCDPISGHVSLYWYRQALGQGPEFLTYFNYEAQQDKSGLPNDRFSAERPEGSISTLTIQRTEQRDSAMYRCASSIRRGREETQYFGPGTRLLVL.

V gene TRBV18 combines with J gene TRBJ2-7; TRBD1 matches at 7 bases. The ends lost 3 bases at V and 0 bases at J; junction bases unmatched: 2. CDR3 length equals 14 residues. Germline CDR1 KGHSH, CDR2 LQKENI. CDR3 residues: CASSPGQLSYEQYV. DNA of the CDR3: TGTGCCAGCTCACCGGGACAGCTCTCCTACGAGCAGTACGTC.

A single count supports this clone. This chain joins TRBV5-1 and TRBJ2-3; maybe TRBD1 (6 bases). V was trimmed by 0 bases and J by 4 bases, leaving 18 bases between them. Germline loops: CDR1 SGHRS, CDR2 YFSETQ. CDR3 length: 17 amino acids. CDR3 nucleotides: TGCGCCAGCAGCTTGGCCGGGCAGGGGATCAGCGCAGATACGCAGTATTTT. Translated, it gives CASSLAGQGISADTQYF.